Sequencing of this T cell receptor beta chain was carried out in a study of OX40 agonist ivuxolimab in advanced cancers. Looking at the study overall: Ivuxolimab was an agonistic, fully human IgG2 monoclonal antibody directed against OX40 (CD134), a costimulatory receptor. Intravenous ivuxolimab was administered to patients every 2 weeks at six dose levels: 0.01, 0.1, 0.3, 1.5, 3 and 10 mg/kg. Peripheral TCRbeta sequencing aimed to test whether ivuxolimab altered TCR sequence diversity and caused clonal T-cell expansion. Partial responses were achieved by three dose-escalation patients, of whom one had hepatocellular carcinoma and two had cutaneous melanoma. Of the 50 to 55 dose-escalation patients, hepatocellular carcinoma was present in about 19, melanoma in roughly 15, renal cell carcinoma in 9 and head and neck cancer in 9. Prior anti-PD-1, anti-PD-L1 or anti-CTLA-4 therapy was permitted, and approximately 40% of dose-escalation patients had received checkpoint inhibitors. The paper covers the monotherapy dose-escalation part of the phase I ivuxolimab trial, which included N of about 51 patients. The dose-escalation cohort was about 87% male with a mean age of roughly 60 years, ranging from about 23 to 85. What the study reported, not specific to this receptor: Low levels of normalized T-cell clonal expansion were also seen in some nonresponding patients. In partial responders in the 0.1-3.0 mg/kg groups, normalized peripheral clonal expansion was found to be among the lowest, especially among CD8+ T cells. At doses of 0.1 to 3.0 mg/kg, clonal expansion of both CD4+ and CD8+ T cells in blood was seen between baseline and week 6. Which antigens the clonally expanded peripheral T cells were specific for was not determined. After ivuxolimab, expanded clones were on average more numerous among CD8+ T cells than among CD4+ T cells.

The trial excluded patients who had a history of autoimmune disease or who were on systemic immunosuppression. In every dose cohort, peripheral blood was drawn for TCR sequencing at baseline, cycle 4 day 1, and cycle 7 day 1. The samples were drawn from a first-in-human, open-label, multicenter phase I dose-escalation trial of ivuxolimab. Adults with locally advanced or metastatic melanoma, renal cell carcinoma, hepatocellular carcinoma or head and neck squamous cell carcinoma were enrolled in the trial. Before TCR sequencing, CD4+ and CD8+ T cells were separately sorted from peripheral blood. Comments on this clone: Its target antigen remains unknown. Base qualities are not provided; no much larger clone lies one nucleotide away.

CDR1 and CDR2 were assigned from the germline V gene (reference sequence) as SEHNR and FQNEAQ. V and J are truncated by 4 bases and 4 bases respectively, leaving an intervening sequence of 5 bases. Reading from cysteine to phenylalanine, the CDR3 counts 11 amino acids. The only DNA kept is the CDR3, 33 bases in frame from the first base. For sequencing of the TCRbeta CDR3 region, genomic DNA was extracted from the sorted cells. The immunoSEQ Assay was used to sequence the TCRbeta CDR3 regions. TCRdb carries this immuneACCESS record with in-frame sequences only. Its versions omit some clonotypes, under half of them owing to an unresolved V gene in the studies checked, with the rest unexplained. This sample comprises tens of thousands of clones, 85% to 90% of them detected only once. Over 5% of the sample lies in the top ten.

The rearranged chain carries TRBV7-9 and TRBJ2-7, with no confidently assigned D gene. The receptor comes from an adult with an advanced solid tumor such as melanoma, head and neck, liver or kidney cancer. Sequenced here: CD4+ or CD8+ T cells sorted from blood, sampled in a trial of the OX40 agonist ivuxolimab. DNA sequence: TGTGCCAGCAGCTCCCAATACGAGCAGTACTTC. Its protein reads: CASSSQYEQYF.